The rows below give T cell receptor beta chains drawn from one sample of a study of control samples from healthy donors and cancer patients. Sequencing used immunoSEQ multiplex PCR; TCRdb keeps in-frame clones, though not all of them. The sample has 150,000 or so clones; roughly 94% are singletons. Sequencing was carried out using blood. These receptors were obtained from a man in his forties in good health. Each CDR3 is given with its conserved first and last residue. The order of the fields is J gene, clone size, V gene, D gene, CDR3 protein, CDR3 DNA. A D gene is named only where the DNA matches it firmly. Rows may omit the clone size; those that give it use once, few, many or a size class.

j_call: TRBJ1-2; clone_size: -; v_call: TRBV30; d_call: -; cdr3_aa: CAWSVSLYGYTF; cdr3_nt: TGTGCCTGGAGTGTGTCACTCTATGGCTACACCTTC
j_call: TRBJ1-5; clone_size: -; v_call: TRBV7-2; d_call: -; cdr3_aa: CASSPFSNQPQHF; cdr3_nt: TGTGCCAGCAGCCCGTTTAGCAATCAGCCCCAGCATTTT
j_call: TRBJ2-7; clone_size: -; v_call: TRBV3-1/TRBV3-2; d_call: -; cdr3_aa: CASSRPYPTLGF; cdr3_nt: TGTGCCAGCAGCCGCCCCTACCCTACGCTAGGCTTC
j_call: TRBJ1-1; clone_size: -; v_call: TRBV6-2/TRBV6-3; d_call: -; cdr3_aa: CASSALFFGRNTEAFF; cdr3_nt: TGTGCCAGCAGTGCCCTCTTTTTCGGCAGAAACACTGAAGCTTTCTTT
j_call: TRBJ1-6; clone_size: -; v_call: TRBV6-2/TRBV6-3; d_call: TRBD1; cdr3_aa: CASSYQQGKDHSPLHF; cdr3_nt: TGTGCCAGCAGTTATCAACAGGGGAAAGATCATTCACCCCTCCACTTT
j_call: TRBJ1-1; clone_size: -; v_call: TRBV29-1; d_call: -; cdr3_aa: CSVEAGVVGGEAFF; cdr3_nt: TGCAGCGTTGAAGCCGGTGTTGTCGGCGGTGAAGCTTTCTTT
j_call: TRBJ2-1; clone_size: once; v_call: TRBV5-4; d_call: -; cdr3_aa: CASSSKRGASDEQFF; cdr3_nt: TGTGCCAGCAGCTCTAAGAGGGGGGCGTCGGATGAGCAGTTCTTC
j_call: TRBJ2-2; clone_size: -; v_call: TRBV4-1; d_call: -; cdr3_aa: CASSQKQGGNTGELFF; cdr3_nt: TGCGCCAGCAGCCAAAAACAGGGCGGGAACACCGGGGAGCTGTTTTTT
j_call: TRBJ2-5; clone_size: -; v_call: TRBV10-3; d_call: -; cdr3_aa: CAIRGGQETQYF; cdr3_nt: TGTGCCATCAGAGGGGGCCAAGAGACCCAGTACTTC
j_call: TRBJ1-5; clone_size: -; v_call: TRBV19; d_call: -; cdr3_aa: CASSTPGGGSNQPQHF; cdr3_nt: TGTGCCAGTAGTACGCCGGGGGGTGGGAGCAATCAGCCCCAGCATTTT
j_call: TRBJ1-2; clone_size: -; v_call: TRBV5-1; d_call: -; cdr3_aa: CASSLGGGGDGYTF; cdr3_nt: TGCGCCAGCAGCTTGGGAGGAGGGGGGGACGGCTACACCTTC
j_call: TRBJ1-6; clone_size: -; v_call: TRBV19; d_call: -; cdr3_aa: CASSRGQTSPLHF; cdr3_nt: TGTGCCAGTAGCCGGGGCCAGACTTCACCCCTCCACTTT
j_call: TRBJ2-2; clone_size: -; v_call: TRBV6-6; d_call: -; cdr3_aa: CATTNRENTGELFF; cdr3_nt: TGTGCCACCACAAACCGGGAAAACACCGGGGAGCTGTTTTTT
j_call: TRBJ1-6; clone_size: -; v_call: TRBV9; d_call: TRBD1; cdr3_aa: CASSAGTGGADNSPLHF; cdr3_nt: TGTGCCAGCAGCGCGGGGACAGGGGGCGCAGATAATTCACCCCTCCACTTT
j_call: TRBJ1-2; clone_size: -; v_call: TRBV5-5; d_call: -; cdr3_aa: CASSSRGPPAGYTF; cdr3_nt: TGTGCCAGCAGCTCCAGGGGTCCCCCGGCCGGCTACACCTTC
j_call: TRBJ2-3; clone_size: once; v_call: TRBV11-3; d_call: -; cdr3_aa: CASSLKGRTTDTQYF; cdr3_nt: TGTGCCAGCAGCTTAAAGGGACGGACCACAGATACGCAGTATTTT
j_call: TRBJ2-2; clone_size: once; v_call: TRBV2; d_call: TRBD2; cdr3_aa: CASRPRGTSTGELFF; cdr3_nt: TGTGCCAGCAGACCGAGGGGGACTAGCACCGGGGAGCTGTTTTTT
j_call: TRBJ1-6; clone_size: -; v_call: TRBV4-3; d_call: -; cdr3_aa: CASSQDRGPPNSPLHF; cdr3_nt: TGCGCCAGCAGCCAAGATAGGGGACCCCCTAATTCACCCCTCCACTTT
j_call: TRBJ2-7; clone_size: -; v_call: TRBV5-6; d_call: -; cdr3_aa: CASSLPPPGGEQYF; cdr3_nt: TGTGCCAGCAGCTTGCCCCCCCCTGGGGGCGAGCAGTACTTC
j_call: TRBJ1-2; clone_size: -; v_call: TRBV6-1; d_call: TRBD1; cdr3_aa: CASSEPGTAANYGYTF; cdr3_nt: TGTGCCAGCAGTGAACCGGGGACAGCAGCTAACTATGGCTACACCTTC
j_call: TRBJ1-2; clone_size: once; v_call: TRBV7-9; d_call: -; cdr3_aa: CASSRQAGVTF; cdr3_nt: TGTGCCAGCAGCCGCCAGGCGGGTGTAACCTTC
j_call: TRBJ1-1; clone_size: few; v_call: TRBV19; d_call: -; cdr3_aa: CASSPGGVNTEAFF; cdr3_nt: TGTGCCAGTAGTCCCGGGGGGGTGAACACTGAAGCTTTCTTT
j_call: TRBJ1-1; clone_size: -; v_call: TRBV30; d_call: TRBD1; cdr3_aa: CAWSTGTGETEAFF; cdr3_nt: TGTGCCTGGAGTACTGGGACAGGGGAGACTGAAGCTTTCTTT
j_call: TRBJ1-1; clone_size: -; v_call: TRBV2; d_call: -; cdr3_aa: CASSGQTEAFF; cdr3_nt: TGTGCCAGCAGTGGACAGACGGAAGCTTTCTTT
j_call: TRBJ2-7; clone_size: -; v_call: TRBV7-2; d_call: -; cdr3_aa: CASSPGHYVGYEQYF; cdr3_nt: TGTGCCAGCAGCCCCGGGCATTACGTTGGATACGAGCAGTACTTC
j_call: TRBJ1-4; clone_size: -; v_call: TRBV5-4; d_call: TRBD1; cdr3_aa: CASSRGTVNEKLFF; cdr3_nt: TGTGCCAGCAGCCGGGGGACAGTTAATGAAAAACTGTTTTTT
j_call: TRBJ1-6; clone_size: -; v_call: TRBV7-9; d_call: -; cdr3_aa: CASSPKQGPNSPLHF; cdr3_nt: TGTGCCAGCAGCCCAAAACAGGGACCTAATTCACCCCTCCACTTT
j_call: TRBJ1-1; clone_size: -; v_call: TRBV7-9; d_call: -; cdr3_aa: CASSQGRGAFF; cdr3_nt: TGTGCCAGCTCCCAGGGGAGGGGGGCTTTCTTT
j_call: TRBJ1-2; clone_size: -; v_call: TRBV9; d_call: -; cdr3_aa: CASSLGQNYGYTF; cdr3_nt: TGTGCCAGCAGCCTAGGGCAGAACTATGGCTACACCTTC
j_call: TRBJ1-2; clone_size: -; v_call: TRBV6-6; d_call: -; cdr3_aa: CASSYSGGAKDYGYTF; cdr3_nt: TGTGCCAGCAGTTACTCTGGGGGGGCCAAAGACTATGGCTACACCTTC
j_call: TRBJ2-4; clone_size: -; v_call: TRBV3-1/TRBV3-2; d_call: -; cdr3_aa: CASSQGPAGNIQYF; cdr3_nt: TGTGCCAGCAGCCAAGGGCCCGCGGGAAACATTCAGTACTTC
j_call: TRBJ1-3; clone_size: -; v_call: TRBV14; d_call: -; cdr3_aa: CASKRRESSSGNTIYF; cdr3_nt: TGTGCCAGCAAACGGAGGGAGTCGAGCTCTGGAAACACCATATATTTT
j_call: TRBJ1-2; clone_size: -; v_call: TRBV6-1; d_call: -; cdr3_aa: CASSEVGGGDYGYTF; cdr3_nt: TGTGCCAGCAGTGAAGTCGGAGGGGGGGACTATGGCTACACCTTC
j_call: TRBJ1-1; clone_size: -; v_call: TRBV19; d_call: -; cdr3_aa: CASSNGQNTEAFF; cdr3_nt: TGTGCCAGTAGTAACGGCCAGAACACTGAAGCTTTCTTT
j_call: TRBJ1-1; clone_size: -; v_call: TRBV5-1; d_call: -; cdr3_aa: CASSWARGWTEAFF; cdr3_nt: TGCGCCAGCAGCTGGGCAAGGGGGTGGACTGAAGCTTTCTTT
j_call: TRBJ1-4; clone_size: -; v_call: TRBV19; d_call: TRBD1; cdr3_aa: CASSTGRGQGREKLFF; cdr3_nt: TGTGCCAGTAGTACCGGTCGCGGACAGGGAAGGGAAAAACTGTTTTTT
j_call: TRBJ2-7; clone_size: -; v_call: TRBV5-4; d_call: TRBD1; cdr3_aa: CASVDRGGSYEQYF; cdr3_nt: TGTGCCAGTGTAGACAGGGGAGGCTCCTACGAGCAGTACTTC
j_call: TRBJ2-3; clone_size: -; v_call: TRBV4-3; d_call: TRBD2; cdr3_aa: CASSRGGLTDTQYF; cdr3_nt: TGCGCCAGCAGCCGCGGGGGGCTCACAGATACGCAGTATTTT
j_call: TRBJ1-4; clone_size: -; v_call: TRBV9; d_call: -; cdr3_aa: CASSVSGTNNEKLFF; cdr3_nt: TGTGCCAGCAGCGTCTCCGGGACGAATAATGAAAAACTGTTTTTT
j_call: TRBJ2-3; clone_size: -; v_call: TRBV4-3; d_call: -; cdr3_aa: CASSQKVENTQYF; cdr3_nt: TGCGCCAGCAGCCAAAAAGTGGAAAATACGCAGTATTTT
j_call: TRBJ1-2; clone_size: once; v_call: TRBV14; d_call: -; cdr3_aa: CASSPVDTFYGYTF; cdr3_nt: TGTGCCAGCAGCCCGGTAGACACATTCTATGGCTACACCTTC
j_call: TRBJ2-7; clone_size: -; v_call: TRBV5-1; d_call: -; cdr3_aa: CASSLTPSVDYEQYF; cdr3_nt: TGCGCCAGCAGCTTGACACCTTCGGTCGACTACGAGCAGTACTTC
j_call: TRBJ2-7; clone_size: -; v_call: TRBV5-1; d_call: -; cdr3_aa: CASSLDRDLTTGYEQYF; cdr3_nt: TGCGCCAGCAGCTTGGACAGGGACCTAACTACGGGCTACGAGCAGTACTTC
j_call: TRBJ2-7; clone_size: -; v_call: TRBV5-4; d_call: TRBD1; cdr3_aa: CASSPGQGTGREQYF; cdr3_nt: TGTGCCAGCAGCCCAGGACAGGGCACCGGACGGGAGCAGTACTTC
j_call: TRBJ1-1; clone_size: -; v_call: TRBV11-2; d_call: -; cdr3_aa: CASSHGGNTEAFF; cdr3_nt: TGTGCCAGCAGCCACGGTGGTAACACTGAAGCTTTCTTT
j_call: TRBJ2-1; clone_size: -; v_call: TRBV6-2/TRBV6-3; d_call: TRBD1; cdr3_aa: CASSHNRGLYNEQFF; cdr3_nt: TGTGCCAGCAGTCACAACAGGGGGCTTTACAATGAGCAGTTCTTC
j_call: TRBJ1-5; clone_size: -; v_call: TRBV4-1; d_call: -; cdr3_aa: CASSRQALGQPQHF; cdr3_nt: TGCGCCAGCAGCCGACAGGCCCTGGGTCAGCCCCAGCATTTT
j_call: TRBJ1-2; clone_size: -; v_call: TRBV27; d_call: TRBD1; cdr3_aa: CASSPGQGGYGYTF; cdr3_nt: TGTGCCAGCAGTCCCGGACAGGGGGGCTATGGCTACACCTTC